This entry is about one T cell receptor (beta chain). With V trimmed by 4 bases and J by 1 base, 4 bases remained unmatched. The CDR3 has 16 residues. Germline V gene sequence: CDR1 KGHDR, CDR2 SFDVKD. Study members were between about 18 and 95 years old and lived in 25 or so US regions. The entry originates in a study of blood T cell repertoires in COVID-19. As for the study in general: Acute and convalescent COVID-19 samples came from the United States, Italy and Spain. PBMCs, B-cell-depleted T cells, or T cells were the source of the cDNA or gDNA that made up the material.

In the authors' methods: Amplifying reference gene primers gave estimates of nucleated cell counts. Produced via immunoSEQ multiplex PCR; TCRdb's table is partial and in-frame only. For V, J and clone size, that table is used; D and trimming come from the DNA. The sample consists of 150,000 to 200,000 clones, 76% of them appearing once. The sequenced sample consisted of PBMCs or T cells enriched from blood (not recorded which). This chain joins TRBV24-1 and TRBJ2-1; 9 bases fit TRBD1. This clonotype originated in a woman between 45 and 65 years old with acute COVID-19. The CDR3 bases are TGTGCCACCAGTGAGGCGACAGGGGGTTCCTACAATGAGCAGTTCTTC. Translated, it gives CATSEATGGSYNEQFF.